The 30 T cell receptor beta chains reported below all come from one sample, sequenced in a study of T cell responses to AZD1222 COVID-19 vaccine. Measured with immunoSEQ multiplex PCR; TCRdb has only the in-frame clones, and not every one. The sample consists of about 100,000 clones, around 86% of them appearing once. Sample: peripheral blood, taken on day 0 of AZD1222 vaccination. These receptor sequences come from an adult in good health.

This clone came up once. The gene calls are TRBV6-6 and TRBJ2-1; 7 nucleotides agree with TRBD2. Germline lookup yields CDR1 MNHNY and CDR2 SVGAGI (reference sequence). J lost 3 bases, V lost 6 bases, and 8 bases had no gene match. The CDR3 totals 15 residues. The CDR3: CASRSQRESYNEQFF. CDR3 bases: TGTGCCAGCAGATCCCAGCGGGAAAGCTACAATGAGCAGTTCTTC.

The rearrangement uses TRBV11-2 and TRBJ1-4; D is possibly TRBD1 (5 bases). The length of the CDR3 is 16 residues. The ends were cut back, 1 base at V and 6 bases at J, with 15 bases in the middle. CDR1 and CDR2 from the germline V gene are SGHAT and FQNNGV. This chain's CDR3 is CASSLVSTGYYEKLFF. In nucleotides, the CDR3 is TGTGCCAGCAGCTTAGTTTCCACAGGTTACTATGAAAAACTGTTTTTT.

V is TRBV11-3 and J is TRBJ2-2, with D possibly matching TRBD1 (5 bases). V was clipped by 2 bases and J by 5 bases, with 9 bases between them. The germline V gene encodes CDR1 SGHNT and CDR2 YENEEA. The CDR3 spans 14 residues. CDR3 sequence (DNA): TGTGCCAGCAGCTTAACAGGAAAGACCGGGGAGCTGTTTTTT. Translation: CASSLTGKTGELFF.

The chain uses TRBV10-2 and TRBJ2-7; the match to TRBD1 covers 12 bases. The CDR3 has 15 residues. Trimming removed 6 bases from V and 6 bases from J; junction bases left unmatched: 9. CDR1 and CDR2 (germline): WSHSY, SAAADI. The CDR3 protein is CASRRPGQGAREQYF. CDR3 DNA sequence: TGCGCCAGCAGGAGACCGGGACAGGGGGCGCGCGAGCAGTACTTC.

The chain employs TRBV5-4 and TRBJ1-2, with D uncertain. CDR3 size: 14 residues. The germline CDR1 and CDR2 sequences are SGHNT and YYREEE (reference sequence). V was pared by 4 bases and J by 5 bases, with 15 bases between. Here the CDR3 DNA reads TGTGCCAGCAGCGACGGACCCATGGATTATGGCTACACCTTC. This gives the protein CASSDGPMDYGYTF.

This sequence joins TRBV7-2 and TRBJ2-7; 9 bases align to TRBD2. With V trimmed by 1 base and J by 3 bases, 7 bases remained unmatched. The germline gives CDR1 SGHTA, CDR2 FQGNSA. This CDR3 is 16 amino acids long. CDR3 loop: CASSLVPSGVHYEQYF. DNA for the CDR3: TGTGCCAGCAGCTTAGTCCCTAGCGGGGTGCACTACGAGCAGTACTTC.

CDR3 nucleotide sequence: TGTGCCAGCAGCTTAGGTATAGGAAATCAGCCCCAGCATTTT. Translated: CASSLGIGNQPQHF. This chain links TRBV7-2 with TRBJ1-5; no clear D. CDR3 length: 14 amino acids. V shed 1 base and J shed 4 bases, with 8 bases lying between them. Per germline, CDR1 SGHTA and CDR2 FQGNSA.

This clone was picked up a small number of times. CDR3 protein: CASSPLRGRLNYGYTF. In nucleotides, the CDR3 is TGTGCCAGCAGCCCCTTACGGGGCAGGCTTAACTATGGCTACACCTTC. J is TRBJ1-2 and V is TRBV14; maybe TRBD1 (5 bases). This CDR3 is 16 amino acids long. In germline, CDR1 is SGHDN, CDR2 FVKESK. The V end lost 4 bases, the J end lost 1 base, and 16 bases lay between the germline ends. The variable domain in full, completed from reference TRBV14 and TRBJ1-2, reads EAGVTQFPSHSVIEKGQTVTLRCDPISGHDNLYWYRRVMGKEIKFLLHFVKESKQDESGMPNNRFLAERTGGTYSTLKVQPAELEDSGVYFCASSPLRGRLNYGYTFGSGTRLTVV.

The chain couples TRBV3-1 (or the pseudogene TRBV3-2) to TRBJ2-5; D is uncertain. This CDR3 comprises 13 residues. Germline CDR1 reads LGHDT; CDR2 reads YNNKEL (reference sequence). Trimming shortened V by 5 bases and J by 13 bases, and 20 bases separated the two germline ends. DNA for the CDR3: TGTGCCAGCAGCGATCCCGTGTTGGGTCAAACGTACTTC. Translation gives CASSDPVLGQTYF.

The J gene is TRBJ1-4, the V gene TRBV5-1; TRBD1 aligns across 7 bases. CDR3 length: 14 residues. Trimming cost V 0 bases and J 7 bases; bases outside gene matches: 3. In germline, CDR1 is SGHRS, CDR2 YFSETQ. The CDR3 sequence is CASSLGGTVEKLFF. The CDR3 DNA reads TGCGCCAGCAGCTTGGGGGGGACAGTTGAAAAACTGTTTTTT.

This sequence joins TRBV4-2 and TRBJ2-3; 9 bases match TRBD1. J gave up 2 bases and V 0 bases, and 9 bases lay outside the gene matches. Germline CDR1 reads LGHNA; CDR2 reads YNFKEQ. This CDR3 region has 18 residues. CDR3 sequence: CASSQETTGTGYTDTQYF. CDR3 in DNA: TGTGCCAGCAGCCAAGAAACCACCGGGACAGGGTACACAGATACGCAGTATTTT.

This sequence joins TRBV7-8 and TRBJ2-2; TRBD2 agrees at 7 bases. Germline CDR1 is SGHVS and CDR2 is FQNEAQ. This CDR3 comprises 16 residues. Germline trimming cut 5 bases from V and 2 bases from J; bases unmatched to any gene: 8. CDR3 in DNA: TGTGCCAGCAGCGAACGCGGGGGAACCAACACCGGGGAGCTGTTTTTT. This encodes CASSERGGTNTGELFF. The whole variable domain, filled in from reference TRBV7-8 and TRBJ2-2, reads GAGVSQSPRYKVAKRGQDVALRCDPISGHVSLFWYQQALGQGPEFLTYFQNEAQLDKSGLPSDRFFAERPEGSVSTLKIQRTQQEDSAVYLCASSERGGTNTGELFFGEGSRLTVL.

This clone was detected once. The chain employs TRBV19 and TRBJ1-5, with D possibly being TRBD1 (6 bases). The ends were cut back, 7 bases at V and 5 bases at J, with 21 bases in the middle. Germline V CDR1 and CDR2: LNHDA, SQIVND (reference sequence). CDR3 length: 16 amino acids. In DNA, the CDR3 is TGTGCCAGTACCCCTCTGGCTCGGCAGGGGTATCAGCCCCAGCATTTT. Translation: CASTPLARQGYQPQHF.

Only one count was recorded for this clone. The V call is TRBV10-3, the J call TRBJ1-2; D perhaps matches TRBD1 (6 bases). Trimming cost V 0 bases and J 2 bases, with 16 bases left between them. The CDR3 contains 17 residues. Germline CDR1 and CDR2: ENHRY and SYGVKD. The CDR3 sequence is CAISESGLVGGNYGYTF. CDR3 DNA: TGTGCCATCAGTGAGTCTGGACTGGTGGGGGGCAACTATGGCTACACCTTC.

This chain uses TRBV6-6 with TRBJ1-5; no firm D call. With 6 bases removed from V and 0 bases from J, the gap between germline ends came to 6 bases. CDR1 and CDR2 (germline): MNHNY, SVGAGI (reference sequence). This CDR3 is 13 amino acids long. DNA of the CDR3: TGTGCCAGCAGCTCCCCTAGCAATCAGCCCCAGCATTTT. Its protein is CASSSPSNQPQHF.

This chain connects TRBV7-3 to TRBJ1-1; no clear D gene. The germline V and J ends were trimmed by 1 base and 1 base, with 4 bases remaining between them. Germline-derived CDR1 and CDR2 are SGHTA and FQGTGA. The CDR3 runs 13 residues. The DNA for the CDR3 is TGTGCCAGCAGCTTAAACGAGAACACTGAAGCTTTCTTT. Translation: CASSLNENTEAFF.

The chain uses TRBV19 and TRBJ1-1; D is unresolved. Germline CDR1 LNHDA, CDR2 SQIVND (reference sequence). The CDR3 length is 14 residues. The V gene lost 3 bases and the J gene lost 4 bases, with 12 bases spanning the gap. The CDR3 DNA reads TGTGCCAGTAGTATCGGTCGGGGTCTCACTGAAGCTTTCTTT. As protein: CASSIGRGLTEAFF.

V usage is TRBV30 and J usage is TRBJ2-7; D uncertain. The germline V and J ends were trimmed by 5 bases and 2 bases, with 16 bases remaining between them. CDR1 and CDR2 (germline): GTSNPN, SVGIG (reference sequence). The CDR3 loop spans 14 amino acids. The CDR3 loop is CAWGSWPTAYEQYF. The DNA for the CDR3 is TGTGCCTGGGGGTCGTGGCCCACAGCCTACGAGCAGTACTTC.

The V gene is TRBV15, the J gene TRBJ1-2; D might be TRBD1 (5 bases). V dropped 9 bases and J dropped 4 bases, with 12 bases sitting between them. This CDR3 comprises 12 residues. In germline, CDR1 is LNHNV, CDR2 YYDKDF (reference sequence). The CDR3 protein is CATMDKVYGYTF. For the CDR3, the DNA is TGTGCCACAATGGACAAGGTCTATGGCTACACCTTC.

The chain links TRBV19 to TRBJ2-5, with D perhaps TRBD1 or TRBD2 (5 bases each). CDR3 length: 13 residues. V lost 3 bases to trimming and J lost 4 bases, with 9 bases between them. Per germline, CDR1 LNHDA and CDR2 SQIVND (reference sequence). This CDR3 is CASSISGAETQYF. The CDR3 DNA reads as TGTGCCAGTAGTATTTCCGGGGCAGAGACCCAGTACTTC.

V gene TRBV19 combines with J gene TRBJ1-5, with 9 bases identical to TRBD1. The V and J ends lost 8 bases and 4 bases, in that order; junction bases with no gene match: 0. CDR1 LNHDA and CDR2 SQIVND come from the germline V gene (reference sequence). The CDR3 contains 12 residues. CDR3 DNA sequence: TGTGCCAGTGGGACAGGGAATCAGCCCCAGCATTTT. As protein: CASGTGNQPQHF.

This CDR3 reads CASSTARGTSYGYTF. CDR3 coding DNA: TGTGCCAGCAGTACCGCTCGGGGGACGTCCTATGGCTACACCTTC. The chain recombines TRBV11-1 with TRBJ1-2; a weak D match, TRBD1 (5 bases). The CDR3 sequence is 15 residues long. CDR1 SGHAT and CDR2 FQDESV come from the germline V gene (reference sequence). Trimming took 6 bases from V and 4 from J, leaving 18 bases between them.

The chain employs TRBV2 and TRBJ1-6, with 11 bases aligning to TRBD1. The CDR3 loop spans 17 amino acids. Germline lookup yields CDR1 SNHLY and CDR2 FYNNEI. V gave up 7 bases and J gave up 1 base; unmatched junction bases: 6. The CDR3 protein is CASNKDRGPSYNSPLHF. The CDR3 coding sequence is TGTGCCAGCAATAAGGACAGGGGGCCTTCCTATAATTCACCCCTCCACTTT.

This clone was found once. The gene calls are TRBV15 and TRBJ1-1, with a tentative D call TRBD1 (6 bases). Germline loops: CDR1 LNHNV, CDR2 YYDKDF (reference sequence). The ends were cut back, 0 bases at V and 1 base at J, with 12 bases in the middle. This CDR3 contains 16 residues. The CDR3 DNA reads as TGTGCCACCAGCAGAGATCGGGGCAGGGGGAACACTGAAGCTTTCTTT. This codes for CATSRDRGRGNTEAFF.

This rearrangement joins TRBV11-2 to TRBJ2-7; 7 positions match TRBD1. Germline V gene sequence: CDR1 SGHAT, CDR2 FQNNGV. CDR3 length equals 13 residues. With 4 bases clipped from V and 6 bases from J, the junction kept 6 bases outside the gene matches. CDR3 coding DNA: TGTGCCAGCAGCTCGGGACAGACTCTCGAGCAGTACTTC. It translates to CASSSGQTLEQYF.

The J gene is TRBJ2-1, the V gene TRBV9, with D tentatively TRBD1 (5 bases). Germline V gene sequence: CDR1 SGDLS, CDR2 YYNGEE. The CDR3 runs to 16 residues. V lost 3 bases to trimming and J lost 4 bases, with 17 bases between them. The CDR3: CASSAFLQGPYNEQFF. Written as DNA, the CDR3 is TGTGCCAGCAGCGCATTTCTGCAGGGCCCTTACAATGAGCAGTTCTTC.

This chain uses TRBV9 with TRBJ2-3; D gene uncertain. CDR1 and CDR2 (germline): SGDLS, YYNGEE. The CDR3 has 16 residues. V gave up 4 bases and J gave up 0 bases, with 15 bases separating them. CDR3 protein: CASSPGVDTSTDTQYF. The DNA of the CDR3 is TGTGCCAGCAGCCCTGGGGTGGATACTAGCACAGATACGCAGTATTTT.

CDR3 nucleotide sequence: TGTGCCAGCAGCAAAGGCACGGAACACCTAGCGTTGACCTCCCACGAGCAGTACTTC. Its translation is CASSKGTEHLALTSHEQYF. The chain combines TRBV21-1 with TRBJ2-7; the tabulated D call, TRBD2, remains unverified against the DNA. TRBV21-1 is described as a pseudogene. The CDR3 is made up of 19 amino acids.

V and J are TRBV5-4 and TRBJ1-1; D may be TRBD1 (6 bases). V was cut by 2 bases and J by 1 base, with 12 bases left in between. This CDR3 is built from 15 residues. CDR1 and CDR2 (germline): SGHNT, YYREEE (reference sequence). As DNA, the CDR3 is TGTGCCAGCAGCTTTGTAGGGGGAGCGAACACTGAAGCTTTCTTT. As protein: CASSFVGGANTEAFF.

The chain joins TRBV7-8 to TRBJ2-5, with TRBD1 matching over 10 bases. The trim removed 4 bases at V and 5 bases at J, leaving 4 bases unmatched. There are 14 residues in the CDR3. The germline gives CDR1 SGHVS, CDR2 FQNEAQ. The CDR3 reads CASSYGTGVETQYF. DNA for the CDR3: TGTGCCAGCAGCTATGGGACAGGGGTGGAGACCCAGTACTTC.